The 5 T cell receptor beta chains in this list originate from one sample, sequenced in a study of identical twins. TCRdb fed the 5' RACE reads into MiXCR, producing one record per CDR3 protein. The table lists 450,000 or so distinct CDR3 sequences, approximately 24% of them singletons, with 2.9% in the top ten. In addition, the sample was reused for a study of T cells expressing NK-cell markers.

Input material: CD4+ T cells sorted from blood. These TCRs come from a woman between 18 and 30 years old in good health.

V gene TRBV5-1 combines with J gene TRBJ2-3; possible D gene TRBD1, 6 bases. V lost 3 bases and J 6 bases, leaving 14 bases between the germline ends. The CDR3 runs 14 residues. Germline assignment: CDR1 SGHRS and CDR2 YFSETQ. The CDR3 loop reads CASSYQGTPDTQYF. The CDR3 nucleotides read TGCGCCAGCAGCTATCAGGGGACGCCCGATACGCAGTATTTT.

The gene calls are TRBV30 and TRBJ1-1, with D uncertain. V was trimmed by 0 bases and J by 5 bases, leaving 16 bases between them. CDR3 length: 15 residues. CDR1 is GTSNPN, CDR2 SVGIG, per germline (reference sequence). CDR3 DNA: TGTGCCTGGAGTGTCGGGGAGATCTTGGAAACTGAAGCTTTCTTT. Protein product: CAWSVGEILETEAFF.

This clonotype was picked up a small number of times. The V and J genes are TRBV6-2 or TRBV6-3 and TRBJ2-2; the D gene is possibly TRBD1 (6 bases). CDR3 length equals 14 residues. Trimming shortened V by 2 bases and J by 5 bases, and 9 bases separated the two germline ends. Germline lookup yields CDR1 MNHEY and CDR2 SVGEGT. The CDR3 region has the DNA TGTGCCAGCAGTTACGGACAGAAGACCGGGGAGCTGTTTTTT. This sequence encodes CASSYGQKTGELFF.

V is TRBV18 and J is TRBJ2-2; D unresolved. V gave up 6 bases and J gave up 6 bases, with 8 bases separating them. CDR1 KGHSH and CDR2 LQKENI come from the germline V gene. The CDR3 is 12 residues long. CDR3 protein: CASSQISGELFF. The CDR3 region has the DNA TGTGCCAGCTCGCAAATTTCCGGGGAGCTGTTTTTT.

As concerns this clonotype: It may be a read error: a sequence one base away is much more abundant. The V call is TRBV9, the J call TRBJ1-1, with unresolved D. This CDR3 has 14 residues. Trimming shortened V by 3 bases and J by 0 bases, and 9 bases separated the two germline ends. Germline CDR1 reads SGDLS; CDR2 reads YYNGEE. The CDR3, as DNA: TGTGCCAGCAGCGCCGGACCGATGAACACTGAAGCTTTCTTT. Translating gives CASSAGPMNTEAFF. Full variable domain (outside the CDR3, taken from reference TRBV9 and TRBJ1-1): DSGVTQTPKHLITATGQRVTLRCSPRSGDLSVYWYQQSLDQGLQFLIQYYNGEERAKGNILERFSAQQFPDLHSELNLSSLELGDSALYFCASSAGPMNTEAFFGQGTRLTVV.